The 31 T cell receptor beta chains below were found in one sample sequenced in a study of cytotoxic CD8 clonotypes in ibrutinib-treated CLL. The assay was immunoSEQ multiplex PCR, and TCRdb's table has in-frame clones only and misses some. The sample carries 45,000 to 55,000 clones, approximately 51% recorded once. The source material was PBMCs, sampled after 12 months of ibrutinib treatment. Receptors were obtained from a human donor with chronic lymphocytic leukemia.

This chain links TRBV7-9 with TRBJ2-6; D is possibly TRBD1 (6 bases). The CDR3 extends over 18 amino acids. Germline V lookup: CDR1 SEHNR, CDR2 FQNEAQ (reference sequence). Between the trimmed V and J ends, which lost 2 bases and 0 bases, there was a span of 14 bases. CDR3 amino acids: CASSLMGQHLSGANVLTF. In DNA, the CDR3 is TGTGCCAGCAGCTTAATGGGACAACACCTCTCTGGGGCCAACGTCCTGACTTTC. The full variable domain, rest sourced from reference TRBV7-9 and TRBJ2-6, is DTGVSQNPRHKITKRGQNVTFRCDPISEHNRLYWYRQTLGQGPEFLTYFQNEAQLEKSRLLSDRFSAERPKGSFSTLEIQRTEQGDSAMYLCASSLMGQHLSGANVLTFGAGSRLTVL.

The sample holds one count of this clone. CDR3: CASRTSGSSGELFF. DNA for the CDR3: TGTGCCAGCCGCACTAGCGGGAGTTCCGGGGAGCTGTTTTTT. This chain links TRBV5-4 with TRBJ2-2; TRBD2 aligns across 11 bases. The CDR3 runs 14 residues. Germline V gene data show CDR1 as SGHNT and CDR2 as YYREEE (reference sequence). V dropped 7 bases and J dropped 6; count of bases not matched to a gene: 5.

This sequence joins TRBV28 and TRBJ2-4; D perhaps matches TRBD1 (6 bases). The germline gives CDR1 MDHEN, CDR2 SYDVKM. The CDR3 length is 14 residues. The V end was cut by 5 bases, the J end by 7 bases, with 15 bases between. In DNA form, the CDR3 reads TGTGCCAGCAGTCTACTGACAGGATTTAACATTCAGTACTTC. Translation gives CASSLLTGFNIQYF. The variable domain in full, completed from reference TRBV28 and TRBJ2-4, reads DVKVTQSSRYLVKRTGEKVFLECVQDMDHENMFWYRQDPGLGLRLIYFSYDVKMKEKGDIPEGYSVSREKKERFSLILESASTNQTSMYLCASSLLTGFNIQYFGAGTRLSVL.

In DNA, the CDR3 is TGTGCCAGCAGCTTCGTCGGTAGCGGGAGTAAGGACAATGAGCAGTTCTTC. Translated, it gives CASSFVGSGSKDNEQFF. The chain links TRBV7-2 to TRBJ2-1, with 9 bases matching TRBD2. The V gene end was trimmed by 3 bases and the J gene end by 5 bases; junction bases not matched to a gene: 11. CDR3 length: 17 amino acids. Germline-derived CDR1 and CDR2 are SGHTA and FQGNSA.

The chain has TRBV15 and TRBJ1-1; D not certain. V lost 0 bases, J lost 3 bases, and 5 bases lay in between. CDR1 and CDR2 from the germline V gene are LNHNV and YYDKDF (reference sequence). The CDR3 loop spans 13 amino acids. CDR3 DNA sequence: TGTGCCACCAGCAGAGATACGGACACTGAAGCTTTCTTT. Protein product: CATSRDTDTEAFF.

This clone was seen only once. V is TRBV28 and J is TRBJ1-2, with 7 bases that match TRBD1. The CDR3 is 13 residues long. Losses at the gene ends were 6 bases for V and 4 bases for J; bases not matched to a gene: 5. Germline V gene sequence: CDR1 MDHEN, CDR2 SYDVKM. The DNA for the CDR3 is TGTGCCAGCAGCTTGGGACAGAGCTATGGCTACACCTTC. This encodes CASSLGQSYGYTF.

The rearrangement links TRBV5-6 to TRBJ2-7; 12 nucleotides match TRBD2. After removal of 4 bases from V and 8 bases from J, the junction contained 10 bases not matched to a gene. Germline lookup yields CDR1 SGHDT and CDR2 YYEEEE. This CDR3 spans 15 amino acids. The CDR3 DNA reads TGTGCCAGCAGCCGCCCTAGCGGGAGGGGCCTAAAGCAGTACTTC. It specifies CASSRPSGRGLKQYF.

The V and J genes are TRBV11-2 and TRBJ1-4, with TRBD1 matching 7 bases. The CDR3 is 13 residues long. Germline CDR1 reads SGHAT; CDR2 reads FQNNGV. With V trimmed by 4 bases and J by 11 bases, 7 bases remained unmatched. The CDR3 here is CASSSVDRNKLFF. The CDR3 DNA sequence: TGTGCCAGCAGCTCCGTGGACAGGAACAAACTGTTTTTT.

This clone has only a few counts. V is TRBV2 and J is TRBJ2-7; TRBD1 aligns across 9 bases. Losses at the gene ends were 9 bases for V and 3 bases for J; bases not matched to a gene: 3. The CDR3 contains 12 residues. CDR1 and CDR2 from the germline V gene are SNHLY and FYNNEI. The CDR3 here is CASRQGGYEQYF. Written as DNA, the CDR3 is TGTGCCAGTAGACAGGGGGGCTACGAGCAGTACTTC.

As concerns this clone: At one end, the junction sequence differs from germline, possibly due to a read error. The rearrangement uses TRBV25-1 and TRBJ1-2, with a possible D match to TRBD1 (6 bases). The CDR3 is 15 amino acids. CDR1 MGHDK and CDR2 SYGVNS come from the germline V gene. CDR3 sequence: CASSPYRVSGYGHTF. CDR3 nucleotide sequence: TGTGCCAGCAGTCCGTACAGGGTCTCAGGGTATGGCCACACCTTC.

V is TRBV19 and J is TRBJ1-2; 7 bases fit TRBD1. The V segment lost 6 bases and the J segment 8 bases; nucleotides outside the gene matches: 9. This CDR3 has 13 amino acids. Looked up from germline, CDR1 is LNHDA and CDR2 is SQIVND (reference sequence). The CDR3 DNA follows: TGTGCCAGTAGCGCCGGGACAGCGTTGGGCTACACCTTC. This encodes CASSAGTALGYTF. Drawing the rest from reference TRBV19 and TRBJ1-2, the complete variable domain is DGGITQSPKYLFRKEGQNVTLSCEQNLNHDAMYWYRQDPGQGLRLIYYSQIVNDFQKGDIAEGYSVSREKKESFPLTVTSAQKNPTAFYLCASSAGTALGYTFGSGTRLTVV.

The J gene is TRBJ1-3, the V gene TRBV6-6; D may be TRBD1 (5 bases). CDR1 is MNHNY, CDR2 SVGAGI, per germline (reference sequence). This CDR3 has 11 residues. CDR3 sequence (DNA): TGTGCGGGGGGATCTGGAAACACCATATATTTT. Its protein product is CAGGSGNTIYF.

In its sample, this clone was seen a few times. The chain recombines TRBV15 with TRBJ2-5, with D unresolved. CDR3 size: 16 residues. V lost 0 bases, J lost 5 bases, and 16 bases lay in between. Germline V lookup: CDR1 LNHNV, CDR2 YYDKDF (reference sequence). Here the CDR3 DNA reads TGTGCCACCAGCAGAGATGTAACAGAGTTTCAGGAGACCCAGTACTTC. It yields the protein CATSRDVTEFQETQYF.

The chain employs TRBV6-6 and TRBJ2-2, with 9 bases identical to TRBD2. The ends lost 8 bases at V and 5 bases at J; junction bases unmatched: 12. This CDR3 spans 16 amino acids. Germline lookup yields CDR1 MNHNY and CDR2 SVGAGI (reference sequence). CDR3 sequence (DNA): TGTGCCAGCGGGGGGCTAGCGGGAATATCGACCGGGGAGCTGTTTTTT. Amino acid sequence: CASGGLAGISTGELFF.

The CDR3 protein is CASREEPGQGPTGYTF. The CDR3 nucleotides read TGCGCCAGCAGAGAAGAACCGGGACAGGGACCTACTGGCTACACCTTC. V and J are TRBV5-1 and TRBJ1-2, with 9 nucleotides matching TRBD1. J was trimmed by 7 bases and V by 5 bases; bases with no gene match: 15. Germline CDR1 SGHRS, CDR2 YFSETQ. The CDR3 extends over 16 amino acids.

The CDR3 loop reads CASSRGPGGEQFF. The CDR3 DNA reads TGTGCCAGCAGCCGGGGACCGGGGGGTGAGCAGTTCTTC. The chain joins TRBV13 to TRBJ2-1; TRBD2 agrees at 7 bases. The CDR3 runs 13 residues. The J segment lost 9 bases and the V segment lost 5 bases, leaving 7 bases of the junction unmatched. In germline, CDR1 is PRHDT, CDR2 FYEKMQ (reference sequence).

The rearrangement uses TRBV28 and TRBJ2-7; 9 bases fit TRBD2. Per germline, CDR1 MDHEN and CDR2 SYDVKM. This CDR3 has 15 residues. Losses at the gene ends were 0 bases for V and 4 bases for J; bases not matched to a gene: 4. CDR3 sequence: CASSLWGGRVYEQYF. CDR3 sequence (DNA): TGTGCCAGCAGTTTATGGGGCGGGAGGGTATACGAGCAGTACTTC.

This clone was recorded a few times. In DNA, the CDR3 is TGTGCCAGCAGCTTGGCCGACACCCCCTACAATGAGCAGTTCTTC. This translates into CASSLADTPYNEQFF. This chain links TRBV5-5 with TRBJ2-1, with unresolved D. Germline lookup yields CDR1 SGHKS and CDR2 YYEKEE (reference sequence). V was trimmed by 0 bases and J by 2 bases, leaving 9 bases between them. This CDR3 comprises 15 residues.

This clone was found a few times. The V call is TRBV7-2, the J call TRBJ1-1; D is perhaps TRBD1 (6 bases). V was clipped by 4 bases and J by 4 bases, with 13 bases between them. The CDR3 loop spans 14 amino acids. From germline, CDR1 is SGHTA and CDR2 FQGNSA. The CDR3 DNA reads TGTGCCAGCAGCTACATCAGGGGTGGCACTGAAGCTTTCTTT. As protein: CASSYIRGGTEAFF. Full variable domain (remainder filled in from reference TRBV7-2 and TRBJ1-1): GAGVSQSPSNKVTEKGKDVELRCDPISGHTALYWYRQSLGQGLEFLIYFQGNSAPDKSGLPSDRFSAERTGGSVSTLTIQRTQQEDSAVYLCASSYIRGGTEAFFGQGTRLTVV.

Only a few counts were recorded for this clone. V gene TRBV27 combines with J gene TRBJ1-2; 8 positions match TRBD1. V dropped 3 bases and J dropped 2; count of bases not matched to a gene: 8. In germline, CDR1 is MNHEY, CDR2 SMNVEV (reference sequence). CDR3 length: 16 amino acids. The CDR3 is CASSFLGDRQNYGYTF. The CDR3 bases are TGTGCCAGCAGTTTTCTGGGGGACAGGCAGAACTATGGCTACACCTTC.

This clone was recorded many times. The chain is built from TRBV19 and TRBJ1-2; 7 positions agree with TRBD1. V shed 3 bases and J 2 bases; nucleotides not matched to a gene: 3. The germline V gene encodes CDR1 LNHDA and CDR2 SQIVND (reference sequence). The CDR3 is made up of 14 amino acids. CDR3 residues: CASSIGQVNYGYTF. The CDR3 nucleotides read TGTGCCAGTAGTATCGGACAGGTGAACTATGGCTACACCTTC.

This clone showed up just a few times. This rearrangement joins TRBV7-2 to TRBJ1-4, with a possible D match to TRBD1 (6 bases). Germline values: CDR1 SGHTA, CDR2 FQGNSA. V gave up 4 bases and J gave up 4 bases, with 13 bases separating them. This CDR3 region has 15 residues. For the CDR3, the DNA is TGTGCCAGCAGCTATGGGGGGCAGCTTAATGAAAAACTGTTTTTT. Residues: CASSYGGQLNEKLFF. Drawing the rest from reference TRBV7-2 and TRBJ1-4, the complete variable domain is GAGVSQSPSNKVTEKGKDVELRCDPISGHTALYWYRQSLGQGLEFLIYFQGNSAPDKSGLPSDRFSAERTGGSVSTLTIQRTQQEDSAVYLCASSYGGQLNEKLFFGSGTQLSVL.

V usage is TRBV30 and J usage is TRBJ1-1; 8 nucleotides agree with TRBD1. CDR1 is GTSNPN, CDR2 SVGIG, per germline (reference sequence). The ends lost 4 bases at V and 5 bases at J; junction bases unmatched: 6. The CDR3 runs to 13 residues. The CDR3 DNA follows: TGTGCCTGGAACCGACAGGGGAGGACTGAAGCTTTCTTT. This sequence encodes CAWNRQGRTEAFF.

The V call is TRBV30, the J call TRBJ2-7; 10 nucleotides agree with TRBD2. CDR3 size: 13 residues. Germline values: CDR1 GTSNPN, CDR2 SVGIG (reference sequence). V lost 8 bases and J lost 6; bases outside the gene matches: 10. The CDR3 DNA sequence: TGTGCCCGTACTAGCGGGACGGATACCGAGCAGTACTTC. The encoded protein is CARTSGTDTEQYF.

Many counts were recorded for this clone. V usage is TRBV6-1 and J usage is TRBJ1-4, with D possibly TRBD1 on 6 matching bases. CDR1 and CDR2 (germline): MNHNS, SASEGT. The CDR3 is 17 amino acids. V was shortened by 3 bases and J by 2 bases, with 16 bases between the two germline ends. CDR3 DNA sequence: TGTGCCAGCAGTGATCTGCGGGGTCAGGGGACTAATGAAAAACTGTTTTTT. Protein sequence: CASSDLRGQGTNEKLFF.

This chain connects TRBV7-3 to TRBJ2-1; unclear D gene. The CDR3 length is 14 residues. CDR1 and CDR2 (germline): SGHTA, FQGTGA. Trimming stripped 2 bases from V and 2 bases from J, with 7 bases between. CDR3 in DNA: TGTGCCAGCAGCTTAGGCTCAGCCTACAATGAGCAGTTCTTC. This codes for CASSLGSAYNEQFF.

This rearrangement joins TRBV9 to TRBJ2-1; D is uncertain. The CDR3 has 15 residues. The germline V gene encodes CDR1 SGDLS and CDR2 YYNGEE. Trimming took off 0 bases at V and 0 bases at J, with 7 bases between the two ends. The CDR3 reads CASSVAPSSYNEQFF. The CDR3 DNA reads as TGTGCCAGCAGCGTAGCGCCGAGCTCCTACAATGAGCAGTTCTTC.

This clone was detected only a few times. The genes are TRBV28 and TRBJ1-1; D is perhaps TRBD1 (5 bases). Germline lookup yields CDR1 MDHEN and CDR2 SYDVKM. This CDR3 has 13 residues. V dropped 6 bases and J dropped 11 bases, with 19 bases sitting between them. CDR3 in amino acids: CASSLRQRLGAFF. As DNA, the CDR3 is TGTGCCAGCAGCTTGCGACAGCGCCTGGGGGCTTTCTTT.

The CDR3 DNA follows: TGTGCCAGCAGCTTGGGACTAGCGGGACCCCAAGAGACCCAGTACTTC. It translates to CASSLGLAGPQETQYF. V and J are TRBV5-4 and TRBJ2-5, with 11 bases that match TRBD2. The CDR3 covers 16 residues. The V gene end was trimmed by 0 bases and the J gene end by 1 base; junction bases not matched to a gene: 2. Germline-derived CDR1 and CDR2 are SGHNT and YYREEE (reference sequence).

This clone came up once. The chain employs TRBV5-6 and TRBJ2-7; a weak D match, TRBD2 (5 bases). Per germline, CDR1 SGHDT and CDR2 YYEEEE. Trimming stripped 0 bases from V and 4 bases from J, with 11 bases between. The CDR3 totals 14 residues. The CDR3 loop is CASSLGSGKYEQYF. The CDR3 nucleotides read TGTGCCAGCAGCTTGGGTTCGGGGAAATACGAGCAGTACTTC. Combining the CDR3 with reference TRBV5-6 and TRBJ2-7 gives the whole variable domain DAGVTQSPTHLIKTRGQQVTLRCSPKSGHDTVSWYQQALGQGPQFIFQYYEEEERQRGNFPDRFSGHQFPNYSSELNVNALLLGDSALYLCASSLGSGKYEQYFGPGTRLTVT.

The chain links TRBV19 to TRBJ1-2; no definite D call. Germline V lookup: CDR1 LNHDA, CDR2 SQIVND (reference sequence). The CDR3 contains 12 residues. Trimming removed 1 base at V and 4 bases at J, with 4 bases between. CDR3 sequence (DNA): TGTGCCAGTAGTATAGCGGGCTATGGCTACACCTTC. Protein sequence: CASSIAGYGYTF.